The clone carrying this T cell receptor beta chain showed up just once. This table comes from immunoSEQ multiplex PCR, and its TCRdb copy is limited to in-frame clones, with some not included. The sample consists of about 100,000 clones, roughly 90% of them appearing once. The record originates from a study of T cell changes during pregnancy in multiple sclerosis. With V trimmed by 5 bases and J by 3 bases, 4 bases remained unmatched. CDR1 and CDR2 from the germline V gene are SGHTA and FQGTGA. CDR3 length: 14 residues. The TCR sequence derives from a female donor with multiple sclerosis, enrolled in a pregnancy study. The starting material was peripheral blood, obtained after pregnancy. The chain combines TRBV7-3 with TRBJ2-3; TRBD1 agrees at 8 bases. The CDR3 DNA reads as TGTGCCAGCAGCGCGACAGGGGTGACAGATACGCAGTATTTT. Translation: CASSATGVTDTQYF. Full variable domain (remainder filled in from reference TRBV7-3 and TRBJ2-3): GAGVSQTPSNKVTEKGKYVELRCDPISGHTALYWYRQSLGQGPEFLIYFQGTGAADDSGLPNDRFFAVRPEGSVSTLKIQRTERGDSAVYLCASSATGVTDTQYFGPGTRLTVL.